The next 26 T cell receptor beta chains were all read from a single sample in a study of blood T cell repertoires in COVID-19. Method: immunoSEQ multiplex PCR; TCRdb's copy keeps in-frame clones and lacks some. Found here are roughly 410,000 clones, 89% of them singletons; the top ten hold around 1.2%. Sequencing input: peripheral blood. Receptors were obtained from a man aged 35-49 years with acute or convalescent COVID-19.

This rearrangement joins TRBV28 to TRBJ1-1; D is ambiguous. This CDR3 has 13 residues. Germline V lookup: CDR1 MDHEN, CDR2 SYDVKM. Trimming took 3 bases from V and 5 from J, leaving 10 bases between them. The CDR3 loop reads CASSLAVETEAFF. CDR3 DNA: TGTGCCAGCAGTTTGGCGGTTGAGACTGAAGCTTTCTTT.

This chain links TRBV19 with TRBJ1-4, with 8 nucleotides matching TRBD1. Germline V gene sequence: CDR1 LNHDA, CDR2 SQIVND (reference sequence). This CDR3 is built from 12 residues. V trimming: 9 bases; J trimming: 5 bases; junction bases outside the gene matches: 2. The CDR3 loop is CASRTGNEKLFF. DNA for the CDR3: TGTGCCAGCCGGACAGGGAATGAAAAACTGTTTTTT. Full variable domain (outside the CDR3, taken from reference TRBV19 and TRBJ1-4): DGGITQSPKYLFRKEGQNVTLSCEQNLNHDAMYWYRQDPGQGLRLIYYSQIVNDFQKGDIAEGYSVSREKKESFPLTVTSAQKNPTAFYLCASRTGNEKLFFGSGTQLSVL.

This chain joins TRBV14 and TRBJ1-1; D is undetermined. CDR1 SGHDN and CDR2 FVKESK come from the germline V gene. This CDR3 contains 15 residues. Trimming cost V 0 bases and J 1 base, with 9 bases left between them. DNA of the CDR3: TGTGCCAGCAGCCAAGATATGGCCAAGAACACTGAAGCTTTCTTT. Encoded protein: CASSQDMAKNTEAFF.

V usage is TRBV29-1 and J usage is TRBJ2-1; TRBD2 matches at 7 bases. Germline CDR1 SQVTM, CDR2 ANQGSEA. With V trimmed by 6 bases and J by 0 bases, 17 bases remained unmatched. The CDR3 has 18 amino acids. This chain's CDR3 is CSVAGVRAPISSYNEQFF. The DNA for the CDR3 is TGCAGCGTGGCGGGGGTCAGGGCCCCCATAAGCTCCTACAATGAGCAGTTCTTC.

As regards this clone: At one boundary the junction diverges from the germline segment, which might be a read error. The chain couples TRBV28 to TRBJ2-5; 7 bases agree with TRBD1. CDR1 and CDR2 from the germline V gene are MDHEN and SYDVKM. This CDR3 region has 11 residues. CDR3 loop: CASSLRGRLDF. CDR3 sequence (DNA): TGTGCCAGCAGTTTAAGGGGGCGGTTGGACTTC.

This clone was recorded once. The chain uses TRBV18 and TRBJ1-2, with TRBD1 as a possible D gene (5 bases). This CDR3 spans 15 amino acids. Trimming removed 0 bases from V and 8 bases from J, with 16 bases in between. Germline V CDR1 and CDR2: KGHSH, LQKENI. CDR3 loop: CASSPPEEDQGGYTF. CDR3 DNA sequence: TGTGCCAGCTCACCACCGGAAGAGGACCAGGGCGGCTACACCTTC.

CDR3 protein: CASTPRGDRGFSRPNEQFF. The CDR3, as DNA: TGTGCCAGCACCCCGCGAGGGGACAGGGGATTCTCTCGGCCCAATGAGCAGTTCTTC. The rearrangement links TRBV9 to TRBJ2-1; 10 positions agree with TRBD1. The CDR3 length is 19 residues. Germline CDR1 SGDLS, CDR2 YYNGEE. With V trimmed by 6 bases and J by 6 bases, 21 bases remained unmatched.

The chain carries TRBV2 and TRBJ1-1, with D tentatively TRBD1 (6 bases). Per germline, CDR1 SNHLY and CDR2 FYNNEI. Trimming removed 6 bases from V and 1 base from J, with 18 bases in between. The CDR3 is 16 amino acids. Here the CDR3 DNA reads TGTGCCAGCAGCCAGAGGGACATAGGCGGGAACACTGAAGCTTTCTTT. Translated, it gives CASSQRDIGGNTEAFF.

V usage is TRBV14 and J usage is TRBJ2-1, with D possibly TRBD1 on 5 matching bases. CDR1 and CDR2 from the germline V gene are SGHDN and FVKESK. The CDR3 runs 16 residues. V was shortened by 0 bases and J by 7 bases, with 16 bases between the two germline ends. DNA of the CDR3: TGTGCCAGCAGCCAAGACCTTACCGCAGGGATTAATGAGCAGTTCTTC. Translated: CASSQDLTAGINEQFF.

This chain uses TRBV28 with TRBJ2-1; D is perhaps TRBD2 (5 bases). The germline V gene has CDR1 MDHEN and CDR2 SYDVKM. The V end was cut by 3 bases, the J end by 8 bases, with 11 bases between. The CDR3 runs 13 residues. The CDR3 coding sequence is TGTGCCAGCAGTTTGGAGGATACCGATGAGCAGTTCTTC. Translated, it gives CASSLEDTDEQFF.

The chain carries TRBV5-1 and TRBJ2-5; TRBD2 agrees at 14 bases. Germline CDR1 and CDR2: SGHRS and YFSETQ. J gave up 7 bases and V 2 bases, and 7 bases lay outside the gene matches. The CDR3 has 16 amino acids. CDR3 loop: CASSLSGLAGAGTQYF. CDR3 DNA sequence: TGCGCCAGCAGCTTATCGGGACTAGCGGGAGCGGGGACCCAGTACTTC.

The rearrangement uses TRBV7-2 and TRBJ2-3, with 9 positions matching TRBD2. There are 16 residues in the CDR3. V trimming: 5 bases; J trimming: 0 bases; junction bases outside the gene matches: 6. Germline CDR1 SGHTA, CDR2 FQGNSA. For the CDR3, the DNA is TGTGCCAGCAGCGTGCAGACTAGCGGCAGCACAGATACGCAGTATTTT. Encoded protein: CASSVQTSGSTDTQYF.

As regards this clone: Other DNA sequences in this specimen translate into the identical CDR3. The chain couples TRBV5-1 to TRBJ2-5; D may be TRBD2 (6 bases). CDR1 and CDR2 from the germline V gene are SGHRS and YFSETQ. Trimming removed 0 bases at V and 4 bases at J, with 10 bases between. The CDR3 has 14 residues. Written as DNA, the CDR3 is TGCGCCAGCAGCTTGGAACTAGCCGGAGAGACCCAGTACTTC. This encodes CASSLELAGETQYF.

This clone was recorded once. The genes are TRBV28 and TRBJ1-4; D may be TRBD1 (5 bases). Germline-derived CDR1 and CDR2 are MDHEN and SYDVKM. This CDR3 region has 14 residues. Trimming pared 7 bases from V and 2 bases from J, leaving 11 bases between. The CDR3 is CASTTGGTNEKLFF. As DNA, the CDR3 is TGTGCCAGCACCACCGGGGGGACTAATGAAAAACTGTTTTTT.

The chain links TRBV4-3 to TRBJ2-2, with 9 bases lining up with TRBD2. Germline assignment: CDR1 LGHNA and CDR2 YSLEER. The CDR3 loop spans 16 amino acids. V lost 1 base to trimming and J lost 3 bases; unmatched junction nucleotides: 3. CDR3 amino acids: CASSQGPSGDTGELFF. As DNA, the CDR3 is TGCGCCAGCAGCCAAGGTCCTAGCGGGGACACCGGGGAGCTGTTTTTT.

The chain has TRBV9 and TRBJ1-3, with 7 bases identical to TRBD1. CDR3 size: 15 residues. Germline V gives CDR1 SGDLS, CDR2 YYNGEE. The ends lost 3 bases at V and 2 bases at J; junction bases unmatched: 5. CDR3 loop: CASSALDRAGNTIYF. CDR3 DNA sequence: TGTGCCAGCAGCGCCCTAGACAGGGCTGGAAACACCATATATTTT.

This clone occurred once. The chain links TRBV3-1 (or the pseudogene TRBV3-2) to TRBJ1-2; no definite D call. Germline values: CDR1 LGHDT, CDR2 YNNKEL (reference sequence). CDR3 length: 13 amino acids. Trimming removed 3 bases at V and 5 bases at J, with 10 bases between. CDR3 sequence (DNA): TGTGCCAGCAGCCACGAGGGTGGGTATGGCTACACCTTC. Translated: CASSHEGGYGYTF.

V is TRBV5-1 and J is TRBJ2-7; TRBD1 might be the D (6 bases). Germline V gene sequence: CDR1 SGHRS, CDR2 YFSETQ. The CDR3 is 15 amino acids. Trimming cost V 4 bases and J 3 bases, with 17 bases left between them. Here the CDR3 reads CASSPGQGVFYEQYF. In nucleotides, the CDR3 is TGCGCCAGCAGCCCGGGACAAGGGGTTTTCTACGAGCAGTACTTC.

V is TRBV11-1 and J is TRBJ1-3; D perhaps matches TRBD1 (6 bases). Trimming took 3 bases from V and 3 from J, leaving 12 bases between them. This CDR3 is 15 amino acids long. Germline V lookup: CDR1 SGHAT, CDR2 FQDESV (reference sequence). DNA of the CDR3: TGTGCCAGCAGCTTGGGAACAGGGCTTGGAAACACCATATATTTT. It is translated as CASSLGTGLGNTIYF.

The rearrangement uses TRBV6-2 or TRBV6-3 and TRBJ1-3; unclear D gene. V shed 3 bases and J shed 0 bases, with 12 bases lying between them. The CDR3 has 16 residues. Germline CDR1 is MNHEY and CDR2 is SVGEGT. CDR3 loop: CASSYRVRYSGNTIYF. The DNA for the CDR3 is TGTGCCAGCAGTTATCGCGTCCGATACTCTGGAAACACCATATATTTT.

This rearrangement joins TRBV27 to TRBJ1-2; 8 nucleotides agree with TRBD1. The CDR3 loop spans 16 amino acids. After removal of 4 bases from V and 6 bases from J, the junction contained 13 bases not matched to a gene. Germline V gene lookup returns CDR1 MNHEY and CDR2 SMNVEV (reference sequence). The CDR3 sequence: CASSSNPRGPINGYTF. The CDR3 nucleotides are TGTGCCAGCAGTTCTAACCCCAGGGGGCCAATTAATGGCTACACCTTC.

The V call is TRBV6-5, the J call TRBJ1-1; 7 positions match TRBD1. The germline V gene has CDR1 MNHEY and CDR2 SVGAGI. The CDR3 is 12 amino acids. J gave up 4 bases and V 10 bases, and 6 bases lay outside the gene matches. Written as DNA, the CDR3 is TGTGCCACCAAGGGACAGCTCACTGAAGCTTTCTTT. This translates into CATKGQLTEAFF.

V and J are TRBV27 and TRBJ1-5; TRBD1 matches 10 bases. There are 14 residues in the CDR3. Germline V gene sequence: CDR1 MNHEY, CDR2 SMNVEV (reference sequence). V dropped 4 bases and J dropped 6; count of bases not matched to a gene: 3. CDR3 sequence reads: CASSWDRGLQPQHF. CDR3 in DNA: TGTGCCAGCAGTTGGGACAGGGGTCTTCAGCCCCAGCATTTT.

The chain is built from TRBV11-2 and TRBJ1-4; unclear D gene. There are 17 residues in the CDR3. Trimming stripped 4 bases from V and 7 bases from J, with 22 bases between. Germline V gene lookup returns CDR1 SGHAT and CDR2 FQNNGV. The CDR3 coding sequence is TGTGCCAGCAGCTCTAAACCGGGAGTAAGATTGGGTGAAAAACTGTTTTTT. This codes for CASSSKPGVRLGEKLFF.

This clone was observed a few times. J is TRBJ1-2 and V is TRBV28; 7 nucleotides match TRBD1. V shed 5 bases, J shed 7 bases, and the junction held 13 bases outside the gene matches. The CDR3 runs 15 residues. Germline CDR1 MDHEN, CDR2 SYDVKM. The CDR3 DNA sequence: TGTGCCAGCAGTACCATCCACGACAGGGAGAGTGGCTACACCTTC. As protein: CASSTIHDRESGYTF.

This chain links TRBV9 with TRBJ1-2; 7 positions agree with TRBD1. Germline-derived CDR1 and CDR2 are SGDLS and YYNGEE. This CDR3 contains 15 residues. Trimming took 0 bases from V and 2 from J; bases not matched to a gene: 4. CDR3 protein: CASSVGEGANYGYTF. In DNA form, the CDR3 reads TGTGCCAGCAGCGTAGGTGAGGGGGCGAACTATGGCTACACCTTC.